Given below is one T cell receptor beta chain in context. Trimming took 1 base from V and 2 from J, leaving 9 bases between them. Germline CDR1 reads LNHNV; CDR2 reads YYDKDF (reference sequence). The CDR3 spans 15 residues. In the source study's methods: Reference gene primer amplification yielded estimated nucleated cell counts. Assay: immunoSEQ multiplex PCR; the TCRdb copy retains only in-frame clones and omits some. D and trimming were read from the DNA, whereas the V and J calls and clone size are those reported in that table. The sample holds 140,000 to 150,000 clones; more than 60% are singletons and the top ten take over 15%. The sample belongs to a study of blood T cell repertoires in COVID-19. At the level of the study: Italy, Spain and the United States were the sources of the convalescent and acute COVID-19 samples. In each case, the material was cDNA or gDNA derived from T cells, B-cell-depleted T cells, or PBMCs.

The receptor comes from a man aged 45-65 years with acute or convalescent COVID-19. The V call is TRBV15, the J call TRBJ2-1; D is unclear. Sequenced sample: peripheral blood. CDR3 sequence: CATSRGQITYNEQFF. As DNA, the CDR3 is TGTGCCACCAGCAGAGGCCAGATCACCTACAATGAGCAGTTCTTC.